The T cell receptor (beta chain) described here comes from a study of T cells in localized non-small cell lung cancer. Profiling relied on immunoSEQ multiplex PCR, and the TCRdb table lists in-frame clones only, not all of them. Of around 79,000 clones in the sample, less than 85% were seen once. This CDR3 comprises 15 residues. V shed 8 bases and J shed 0 bases, with 14 bases lying between them. Germline V CDR1 and CDR2: MNHEY, SVGAGI. The sample here was PBMCs, taken before any cancer treatment. The chain combines TRBV6-5 with TRBJ2-1; possible D gene TRBD2, 5 bases. The receptor was isolated from a man aged 40 to 75 with stage II squamous cell lung carcinoma. The CDR3 region is CASGSRRGSYNEQFF. The DNA for the CDR3 is TGTGCCAGCGGTTCACGACGGGGCTCCTACAATGAGCAGTTCTTC.